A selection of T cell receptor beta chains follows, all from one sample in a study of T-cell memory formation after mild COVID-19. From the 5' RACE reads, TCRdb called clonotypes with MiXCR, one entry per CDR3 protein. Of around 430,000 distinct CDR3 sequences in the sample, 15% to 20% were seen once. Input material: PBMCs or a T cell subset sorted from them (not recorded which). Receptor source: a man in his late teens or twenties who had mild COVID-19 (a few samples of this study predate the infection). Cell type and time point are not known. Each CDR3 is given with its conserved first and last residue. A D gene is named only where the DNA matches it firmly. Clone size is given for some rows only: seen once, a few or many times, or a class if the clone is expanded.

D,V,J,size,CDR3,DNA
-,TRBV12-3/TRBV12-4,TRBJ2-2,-,CASIRENTGELFF,TGTGCCAGCATCAGGGAGAACACCGGGGAGCTGTTTTTT
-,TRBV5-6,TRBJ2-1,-,CASSVPRADEQFF,TGTGCCAGCAGCGTCCCCCGGGCCGATGAGCAGTTCTTC
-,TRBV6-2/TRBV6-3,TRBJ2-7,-,CASSYSSRFEQYF,TGTGCCAGCAGTTACTCGAGTCGCTTTGAGCAGTACTTC
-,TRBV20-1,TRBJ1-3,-,CSAVTGYSGNTIYF,TGCAGTGCTGTGACAGGCTACTCTGGAAACACCATATATTTT
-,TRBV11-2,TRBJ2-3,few,CASRFDRASNTQYF,TGTGCCAGCAGGTTCGACAGAGCCTCTAATACGCAGTATTTT
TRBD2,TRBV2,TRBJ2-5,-,CASTQGLASGETQYF,TGTGCCAGCACCCAGGGACTAGCTTCTGGAGAGACCCAGTACTTC
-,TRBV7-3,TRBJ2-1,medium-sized,CASSRGASGYNEQFF,TGTGCCAGCAGCCGAGGGGCCTCCGGGTACAATGAGCAGTTCTTC
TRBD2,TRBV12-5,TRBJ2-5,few,CASRASGGQETQYF,TGTGCTAGTCGGGCTAGCGGGGGTCAAGAGACCCAGTACTTC
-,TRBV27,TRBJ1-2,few,CASKRAGVHYGYTF,TGTGCCAGCAAGAGGGCAGGGGTTCACTATGGCTACACCTTC
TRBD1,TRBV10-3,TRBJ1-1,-,CAISDWDRGNTEAFF,TGTGCCATCAGTGACTGGGACAGGGGGAACACTGAAGCTTTCTTT
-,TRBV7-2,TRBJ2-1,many,CASSRTGSSGSYNEQFF,TGTGCCAGCAGTCGTACAGGGTCCTCTGGCTCCTACAATGAGCAGTTCTTC
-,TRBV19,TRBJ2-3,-,CASSPSLDTQYF,TGTGCCAGTAGTCCCTCTCTGGATACGCAGTATTTT
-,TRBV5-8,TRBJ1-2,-,CASSFLGRGYGYTF,TGTGCCAGCAGCTTCCTCGGCCGGGGCTATGGCTACACCTTC
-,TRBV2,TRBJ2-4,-,CASSYLRDIQYF,TGTGCCAGCAGTTACCTCAGGGACATTCAGTACTTC
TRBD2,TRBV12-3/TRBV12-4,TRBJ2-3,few,CASSGLAGYTDTQYF,TGTGCCAGCAGTGGACTAGCGGGGTACACAGATACGCAGTATTTT
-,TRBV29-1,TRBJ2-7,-,CSVEDPRSSSYEQYF,TGCAGCGTTGAAGATCCCAGGAGTAGCAGCTACGAGCAGTACTTC
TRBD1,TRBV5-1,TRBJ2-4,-,CASKKDRGPLLAKNIQYF,TGCGCCAGCAAAAAGGACAGGGGGCCTCTGTTGGCCAAAAACATTCAGTACTTC
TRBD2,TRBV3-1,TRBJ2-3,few,CASSQGGGLSDTQYF,TGTGCCAGCAGCCAAGGCGGGGGGCTCTCAGATACGCAGTATTTT
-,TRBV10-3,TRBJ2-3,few,CAISETRLVSTDTQYF,TGTGCCATCAGTGAAACGAGGCTGGTTTCCACGGATACGCAGTATTTT
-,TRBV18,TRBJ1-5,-,CASSPREYSNQPQHF,TGTGCCAGCTCACCACGAGAATATAGCAATCAGCCCCAGCATTTT
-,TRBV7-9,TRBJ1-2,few,CASSLRGDRNYGYTF,TGTGCCAGCAGCCTCCGGGGGGATCGCAACTATGGCTACACCTTC
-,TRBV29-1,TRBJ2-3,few,CSVEAPPTDTQYF,TGCAGCGTTGAAGCCCCTCCGACAGATACGCAGTATTTT
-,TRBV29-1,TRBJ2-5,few,CSVYRVDEETQYF,TGCAGCGTGTACAGGGTAGATGAAGAGACCCAGTACTTC
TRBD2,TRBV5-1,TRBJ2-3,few,CASSLGTRTLDTQYF,TGCGCCAGCAGCCTAGGGACTAGAACACTAGATACGCAGTATTTT
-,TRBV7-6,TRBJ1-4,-,CASSQRGEKLFF,TGTGCCAGCAGCCAGAGGGGGGAAAAACTGTTTTTT
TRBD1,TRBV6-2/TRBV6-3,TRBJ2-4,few,CASGDGGTGAKNIQYF,TGTGCCAGCGGTGACGGAGGGACAGGGGCCAAAAACATTCAGTACTTC
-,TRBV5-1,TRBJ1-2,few,CASSLSAGRRGYTF,TGCGCCAGCAGCTTATCCGCGGGACGCCGAGGCTACACCTTC
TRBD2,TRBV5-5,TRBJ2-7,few,CASSVLAGYSYEQYF,TGTGCCAGCAGCGTCCTAGCGGGGTATTCCTACGAGCAGTACTTC
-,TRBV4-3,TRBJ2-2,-,CASSQDRGVSGELFF,TGCGCCAGCAGCCAAGATAGGGGGGTGTCCGGGGAGCTGTTTTTT
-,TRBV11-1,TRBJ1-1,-,CASSLRAGHEAFF,TGTGCCAGCAGCTTACGGGCCGGGCACGAAGCTTTCTTT
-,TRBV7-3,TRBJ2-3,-,CASSLARGDTQYF,TGTGCCAGCAGCTTGGCCCGGGGGGATACGCAGTATTTT
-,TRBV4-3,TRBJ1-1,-,CASSQRRGNTEAFF,TGCGCCAGCAGCCAAAGGCGAGGGAACACTGAAGCTTTCTTT
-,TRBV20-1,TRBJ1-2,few,CSAGEGQGPSYGYTF,TGCAGTGCTGGGGAGGGGCAGGGTCCCTCCTATGGCTACACCTTC
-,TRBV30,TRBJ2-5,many,CAWSIQGVVTQYF,TGTGCCTGGAGTATCCAAGGGGTTGTGACCCAGTACTTC
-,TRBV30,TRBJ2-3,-,CAWRKGGTDTQYF,TGTGCCTGGAGGAAGGGTGGAACAGATACGCAGTATTTT
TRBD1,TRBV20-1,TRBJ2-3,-,CSAVRGLSWSDTQYF,TGCAGTGCAGTCAGGGGGCTTTCGTGGTCAGATACGCAGTATTTT
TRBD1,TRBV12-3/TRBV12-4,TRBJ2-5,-,CASSPDRGQVTQYF,TGTGCCAGCAGCCCCGACAGGGGGCAGGTGACCCAGTACTTC